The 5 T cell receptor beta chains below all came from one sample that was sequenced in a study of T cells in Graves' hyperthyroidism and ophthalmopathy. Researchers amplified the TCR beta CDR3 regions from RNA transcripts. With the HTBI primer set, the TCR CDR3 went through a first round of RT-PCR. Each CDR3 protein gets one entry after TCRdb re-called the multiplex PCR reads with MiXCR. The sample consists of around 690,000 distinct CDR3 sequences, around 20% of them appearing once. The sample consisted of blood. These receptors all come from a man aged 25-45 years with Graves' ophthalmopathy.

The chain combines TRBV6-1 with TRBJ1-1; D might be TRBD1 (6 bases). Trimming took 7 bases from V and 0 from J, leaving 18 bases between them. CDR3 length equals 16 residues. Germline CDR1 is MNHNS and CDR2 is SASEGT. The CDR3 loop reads CASKGRGARMNTEAFF. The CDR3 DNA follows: TGTGCCAGCAAGGGCAGGGGCGCCAGAATGAACACTGAAGCTTTCTTT.

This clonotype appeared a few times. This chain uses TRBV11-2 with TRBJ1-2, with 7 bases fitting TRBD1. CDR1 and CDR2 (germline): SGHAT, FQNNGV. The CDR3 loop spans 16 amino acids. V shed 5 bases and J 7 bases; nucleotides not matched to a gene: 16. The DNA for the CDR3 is TGTGCCAGCAGCCGCCCTTGGGTGGAGGGGGCGGGTGGCTACACCTTC. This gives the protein CASSRPWVEGAGGYTF.

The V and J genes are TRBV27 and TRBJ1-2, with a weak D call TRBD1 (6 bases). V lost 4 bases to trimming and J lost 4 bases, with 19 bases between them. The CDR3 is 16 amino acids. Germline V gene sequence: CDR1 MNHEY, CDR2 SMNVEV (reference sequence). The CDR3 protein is CASSSALGGLSYGYTF. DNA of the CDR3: TGTGCCAGCAGTTCAGCGTTGGGGGGCCTTAGCTATGGCTACACCTTC.

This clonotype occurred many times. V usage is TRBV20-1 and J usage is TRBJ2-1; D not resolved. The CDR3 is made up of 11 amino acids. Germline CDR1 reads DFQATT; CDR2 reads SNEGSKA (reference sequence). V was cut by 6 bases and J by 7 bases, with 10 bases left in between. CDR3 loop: CSASNPNEQFF. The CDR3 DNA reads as TGCAGTGCCTCCAATCCGAATGAGCAGTTCTTC.

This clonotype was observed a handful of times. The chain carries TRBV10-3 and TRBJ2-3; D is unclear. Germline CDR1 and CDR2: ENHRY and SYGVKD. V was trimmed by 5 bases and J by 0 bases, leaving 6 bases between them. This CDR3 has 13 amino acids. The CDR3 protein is CAISPTSTDTQYF. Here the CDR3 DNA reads TGTGCCATCAGTCCGACTAGCACAGATACGCAGTATTTT.